The TCR beta chain described here comes from a study of Ad26.COV2.S vaccination and SARS-CoV-2 variants. Study in general: The donor participated in the COV1001 trial, in its Ad26.COV2.S arm. Once or twice, 56 days apart, Ad26.COV2.S was delivered intramuscularly.

Sequencing was performed with immunoSEQ multiplex PCR; in TCRdb, only in-frame clones are kept and a portion is missing. Of roughly 380,000 clones in the sample, 85% to 90% were seen once. Turning to this clone: Its antigen is still unknown.

Study-level findings and limits: Spike-specific TCR breadth was greater in vaccine than placebo recipients.

The CDR3 extends over 15 amino acids. The V and J ends lost 0 bases and 3 bases respectively, with 12 bases between them. The germline V gene has CDR1 MNHEY and CDR2 SVGAGI. As to treatment: some 20 received Ad26.COV2.S at low or high dose, single or two shots; about five received placebo; per-sample allocation not given. Sampling took place 63 days after the first vaccine or placebo injection. In Boston, an adult donor aged 18-55 years took part. This receptor was identified in a person between 18 and 60 years old who received the Ad26.COV2.S COVID-19 vaccine or a placebo. V is TRBV6-5 and J is TRBJ2-7; maybe TRBD1 (6 bases). Sequenced material: peripheral blood, taken in a trial of Ad26.COV2.S vaccine versus placebo. This CDR3 is CASSYSDSKYYEQYF. The CDR3, as DNA: TGTGCCAGCAGTTACTCGGACAGCAAATACTACGAGCAGTACTTC.